The clone carrying this T cell receptor beta chain was picked up many times. This entry belongs to a study of HIV-infected patients and healthy controls. TCRdb passed the 5' RACE reads through MiXCR, listing each CDR3 protein once. The table lists almost 65,000 distinct CDR3 sequences, about a fifth of them singletons. Germline-derived CDR1 and CDR2 are SGHVS and FNYEAQ. Between the trimmed V and J ends, which lost 1 base and 10 bases, there was a span of 11 bases. The CDR3 has 14 residues. The V gene is TRBV7-6, the J gene TRBJ1-6, with D uncertain. The TCR was taken from a human donor in good health. The specimen sequenced was CD4+ T cells from blood. The CDR3 loop reads CASSLGGPGSPLHF. In DNA, the CDR3 is TGTGCCAGCAGCTTAGGAGGGCCGGGCTCACCCCTCCACTTT.